The T cell receptor (beta chain) under discussion was sequenced for a study of blood T cell repertoires in COVID-19. Study overall: Donors in the United States, Italy and Spain gave samples during acute or convalescent COVID-19. Nucleic acid was either cDNA or gDNA, and it came from T cells, B-cell-depleted T cells, or PBMCs.

This clone was counted a few times. Per the authors' pipeline: Estimation of nucleated cell counts was performed using reference gene primer amplification. Sequencing was performed with immunoSEQ multiplex PCR; in TCRdb, only in-frame clones are kept and a portion is missing. The DNA gave D and trimming, while V, J and clone size come from that table. Of 150,000 to 180,000 clones detected, 76% appear once; the ten largest clones hold 3.7%. Germline V gives CDR1 LNHNV, CDR2 YYDKDF (reference sequence). This CDR3 comprises 13 residues. Trimming left V 4 bases short and J 0 bases short, with 7 bases between.

Material: peripheral blood. This TCR came from a woman older than 75 with acute or convalescent COVID-19. The chain employs TRBV15 and TRBJ2-7; D is possibly TRBD1 (5 bases). CDR3 residues: CATSIGVSYEQYF. CDR3 in DNA: TGTGCCACCAGCATAGGGGTCTCCTACGAGCAGTACTTC.